Listed below are T cell receptor beta chains from one sample, sequenced in a study of shared clonotypes between healthy human individuals. TCRdb's table, derived via immunoSEQ multiplex PCR, lists solely in-frame clones and lacks some. The data hold about 1.1 million clones, with approximately 77% observed a single time. The sequenced sample was memory CD4+ T cells from PBMCs. These receptors all come from a man aged 18 to 30 in good health. Some clones in this sample may be carry-over from other donors' samples. Each CDR3 is given with its conserved first and last residue. D genes are given only for firm matches. The size entry is marked missing in some rows and otherwise reads once, few, many or a size class.

CDR3nt: TGTGCCAGCAGCCCCCAGGGCGCCAACACCGGGGAGCTGTTTTTT; CDR3aa: CASSPQGANTGELFF; d_gene: NA; len: 15; abundance: NA; j_gene: TRBJ2-2; v_gene: TRBV11-2
CDR3nt: TGTGCCAGCAGTTTACTTGAGGCAGGGAACACTGAAGCTTTCTTT; CDR3aa: CASSLLEAGNTEAFF; d_gene: NA; len: 15; abundance: NA; j_gene: TRBJ1-1; v_gene: TRBV28
CDR3nt: TGTGCCAGCTCACTATCGGGACAGGGGCGATACGAGCAGTACTTC; CDR3aa: CASSLSGQGRYEQYF; d_gene: TRBD1; len: 15; abundance: NA; j_gene: TRBJ2-7; v_gene: TRBV18
CDR3nt: TGTGCCAGCAGTTTCCGGGATAACACTGAAGCTTTCTTT; CDR3aa: CASSFRDNTEAFF; d_gene: NA; len: 13; abundance: once; j_gene: TRBJ1-1; v_gene: TRBV6-1
CDR3nt: TGTGCCAGCAGCTTCCTCGGGGCGGCGACGCAGTATTTT; CDR3aa: CASSFLGAATQYF; d_gene: NA; len: 13; abundance: NA; j_gene: TRBJ2-3; v_gene: TRBV7-2
CDR3nt: TGCGCCAGCAGCTTCGAGACAGGCCGGGAGACCCAGTACTTC; CDR3aa: CASSFETGRETQYF; d_gene: NA; len: 14; abundance: NA; j_gene: TRBJ2-5; v_gene: TRBV5-1
CDR3nt: TGTGCCAGCAGTTACCGACTAAGGGGGGGGGCTCAGCCCCAGCATTTT; CDR3aa: CASSYRLRGGAQPQHF; d_gene: NA; len: 16; abundance: NA; j_gene: TRBJ1-5; v_gene: TRBV6-6
CDR3nt: TGTGCCAGCAGTGTTGGGACTAGCGAGTTGGATGAGCAGTTCTTC; CDR3aa: CASSVGTSELDEQFF; d_gene: TRBD2; len: 15; abundance: once; j_gene: TRBJ2-1; v_gene: TRBV6-1
CDR3nt: TGCGCCAGCAGCCCCGGGGTCTCTGGAAACACCATATATTTT; CDR3aa: CASSPGVSGNTIYF; d_gene: NA; len: 14; abundance: NA; j_gene: TRBJ1-3; v_gene: TRBV5-1
CDR3nt: TGTGCCACCGTGAGAGGCGGAGAAGTCCACGAGCAGTACTTC; CDR3aa: CATVRGGEVHEQYF; d_gene: NA; len: 14; abundance: NA; j_gene: TRBJ2-7; v_gene: TRBV7-9
CDR3nt: TGTGCCAGCAGCTTATCAGGGGGCTCTGGAAACACCATATATTTT; CDR3aa: CASSLSGGSGNTIYF; d_gene: TRBD1; len: 15; abundance: NA; j_gene: TRBJ1-3; v_gene: TRBV7-2
CDR3nt: TGCGCCAGCAGCTCTGGGTTGGGTAGGCCACCCTACGAGCAGTACTTC; CDR3aa: CASSSGLGRPPYEQYF; d_gene: NA; len: 16; abundance: NA; j_gene: TRBJ2-7; v_gene: TRBV5-1
CDR3nt: TGTGCCAGCAGGCGCCAGGGGACGGGTTTCGCTGAAGCTTTCTTT; CDR3aa: CASRRQGTGFAEAFF; d_gene: NA; len: 15; abundance: NA; j_gene: TRBJ1-1; v_gene: TRBV28
CDR3nt: TGCGCCAGCAGAAACGAGCCAGGGACTAGCGACCTCTTC; CDR3aa: CASRNEPGTSDLF; d_gene: TRBD2; len: 13; abundance: NA; j_gene: TRBJ2-1; v_gene: TRBV5-1
CDR3nt: TGTGCCAGCAGTTCCCCCCACAGGGTGACAGAGACCCAGTACTTC; CDR3aa: CASSSPHRVTETQYF; d_gene: NA; len: 15; abundance: NA; j_gene: TRBJ2-5; v_gene: TRBV28
CDR3nt: TGCGCCAGCAGCTATGGACAGGGACAGGCTAACTATGGCTACACCTTC; CDR3aa: CASSYGQGQANYGYTF; d_gene: TRBD1; len: 16; abundance: NA; j_gene: TRBJ1-2; v_gene: TRBV5-1
CDR3nt: TGTGCCAGCAGTTTTCGGTGGGGGGCCGCCGGGGAGCTGTTTTTT; CDR3aa: CASSFRWGAAGELFF; d_gene: NA; len: 15; abundance: few; j_gene: TRBJ2-2; v_gene: TRBV28
CDR3nt: TGTGCCAGCAGTCCTGGACAGATCAATCAGCCCCAGCATTTT; CDR3aa: CASSPGQINQPQHF; d_gene: NA; len: 14; abundance: once; j_gene: TRBJ1-5; v_gene: TRBV7-9
CDR3nt: TGTGCCAGCAGTTTATCAGGGTTGACCTACGAGCAGTACTTC; CDR3aa: CASSLSGLTYEQYF; d_gene: NA; len: 14; abundance: few; j_gene: TRBJ2-7; v_gene: TRBV27
CDR3nt: TGCGCCAGCAGCCAAGATGGGCAATTGGGGGCGAGGGGAAACACCATATATTTT; CDR3aa: CASSQDGQLGARGNTIYF; d_gene: NA; len: 18; abundance: NA; j_gene: TRBJ1-3; v_gene: TRBV4-1
CDR3nt: TGTGCCAGCAGCACAACAGGGAACCATGGCTACACCTTC; CDR3aa: CASSTTGNHGYTF; d_gene: NA; len: 13; abundance: NA; j_gene: TRBJ1-2; v_gene: TRBV5-4
CDR3nt: TGTGCCAGCAGCCCTAGGATCGCCACAGGGACCCAGTACTTC; CDR3aa: CASSPRIATGTQYF; d_gene: NA; len: 14; abundance: NA; j_gene: TRBJ2-5; v_gene: TRBV4-2
CDR3nt: TGTGCCAGCAGCTCACAGGCGAACACTGAAGCTTTCTTT; CDR3aa: CASSSQANTEAFF; d_gene: NA; len: 13; abundance: few; j_gene: TRBJ1-1; v_gene: TRBV7-3
CDR3nt: TGTGCCAGCAGCTATTGGACAGGGGGCCGGAATGGCTACACCTTC; CDR3aa: CASSYWTGGRNGYTF; d_gene: TRBD1; len: 15; abundance: NA; j_gene: TRBJ1-2; v_gene: TRBV7-2
CDR3nt: TGTGCCAGCAGCTTAGGACTAGCTGCAGATACGCAGTATTTT; CDR3aa: CASSLGLAADTQYF; d_gene: TRBD2; len: 14; abundance: NA; j_gene: TRBJ2-3; v_gene: TRBV7-2
CDR3nt: TGCGCCAGCAGCTTGATGGGACGGGAGGTAACTGAAGCTTTCTTT; CDR3aa: CASSLMGREVTEAFF; d_gene: NA; len: 15; abundance: NA; j_gene: TRBJ1-1; v_gene: TRBV5-1
CDR3nt: TGTGCCAGCAGCTTAGCTCCCCCGGCTTCCTACGAGCAGTACTTC; CDR3aa: CASSLAPPASYEQYF; d_gene: NA; len: 15; abundance: NA; j_gene: TRBJ2-7; v_gene: TRBV7-2
CDR3nt: TGCGCCAGCAGCTTGGGGGCCCCCGGCACTGAAGCTTTCTTT; CDR3aa: CASSLGAPGTEAFF; d_gene: NA; len: 14; abundance: many; j_gene: TRBJ1-1; v_gene: TRBV5-1
CDR3nt: TGTGCCAGCAGCCTGGCAGGCTCTCAGTACTTC; CDR3aa: CASSLAGSQYF; d_gene: NA; len: 11; abundance: NA; j_gene: TRBJ2-7; v_gene: TRBV11-3
CDR3nt: TGTGCCAGCAGCTTAGGAGTATGGGGACAGGGGGGTTACGAGCAGTACTTC; CDR3aa: CASSLGVWGQGGYEQYF; d_gene: TRBD1; len: 17; abundance: NA; j_gene: TRBJ2-7; v_gene: TRBV7-2
CDR3nt: TGTGCCAGCAGTACTCGGGACAGCACTAACTATGGCTACACCTTC; CDR3aa: CASSTRDSTNYGYTF; d_gene: TRBD1; len: 15; abundance: NA; j_gene: TRBJ1-2; v_gene: TRBV6-5
CDR3nt: TGCGCCAGCAGCTTGGGAGGGCGACAGCCCCAGCATTTT; CDR3aa: CASSLGGRQPQHF; d_gene: NA; len: 13; abundance: NA; j_gene: TRBJ1-5; v_gene: TRBV5-1
CDR3nt: TGTGCCTGGAGCGCAGGTGGCCAGGGAGCTTCACCCCTCCACTTT; CDR3aa: CAWSAGGQGASPLHF; d_gene: NA; len: 15; abundance: NA; j_gene: TRBJ1-6; v_gene: TRBV30
CDR3nt: TGTGCCAGCAGCCCAGATGGGACAGCCTCTGGAAACACCATATATTTT; CDR3aa: CASSPDGTASGNTIYF; d_gene: TRBD1; len: 16; abundance: NA; j_gene: TRBJ1-3; v_gene: TRBV7-9
CDR3nt: TGTGCCAGCAGTCCTCGCTTAGGGGATACGCAGTATTTT; CDR3aa: CASSPRLGDTQYF; d_gene: NA; len: 13; abundance: NA; j_gene: TRBJ2-3; v_gene: TRBV2
CDR3nt: TGTGCCAGCTCACCACCCGGGGGGCAGAACACTGAAGCTTTCTTT; CDR3aa: CASSPPGGQNTEAFF; d_gene: NA; len: 15; abundance: NA; j_gene: TRBJ1-1; v_gene: TRBV18
CDR3nt: TGTGCCAGCAGCTTGGGTCCCGACCTGCACTATGGCTACACCTTC; CDR3aa: CASSLGPDLHYGYTF; d_gene: NA; len: 15; abundance: NA; j_gene: TRBJ1-2; v_gene: TRBV5-5
CDR3nt: TGTGCCAGCCGGACAGGCGACGAAAAACTGTTTTTT; CDR3aa: CASRTGDEKLFF; d_gene: TRBD1; len: 12; abundance: NA; j_gene: TRBJ1-4; v_gene: TRBV28
CDR3nt: TGCGCCAGCAGCCCCGCTGGACTAGCGGGAGGGGCCGGGGAGCTGTTTTTT; CDR3aa: CASSPAGLAGGAGELFF; d_gene: TRBD2; len: 17; abundance: NA; j_gene: TRBJ2-2; v_gene: TRBV5-1
CDR3nt: TGTGCCAGCAGCCAGACTCCGTTAGGACAGGCTTTCTTT; CDR3aa: CASSQTPLGQAFF; d_gene: NA; len: 13; abundance: NA; j_gene: TRBJ1-1; v_gene: TRBV11-2
CDR3nt: TGCGCCAGCACTCATCGACCCTTGGGACAGAGCTCCTACAATGAGCAGTTCTTC; CDR3aa: CASTHRPLGQSSYNEQFF; d_gene: TRBD1; len: 18; abundance: NA; j_gene: TRBJ2-1; v_gene: TRBV5-1
CDR3nt: TGTGCCAGCAGTACTAGGGGAAGTAGCTCCTACAATGAGCAGTTCTTC; CDR3aa: CASSTRGSSSYNEQFF; d_gene: NA; len: 16; abundance: NA; j_gene: TRBJ2-1; v_gene: TRBV11-3
CDR3nt: TGTGCCAGCAGTTACGGACAGGGAGTCTATGGCTACACCTTC; CDR3aa: CASSYGQGVYGYTF; d_gene: TRBD1; len: 14; abundance: NA; j_gene: TRBJ1-2; v_gene: TRBV6-6
CDR3nt: TGTGCCACCCGGACCCTCAGGGACAATGAGCAGTTCTTC; CDR3aa: CATRTLRDNEQFF; d_gene: NA; len: 13; abundance: NA; j_gene: TRBJ2-1; v_gene: TRBV6-1
CDR3nt: TGTGCTAGTGGTCGGGGGGCGAGCGCGGATACGCAGTATTTT; CDR3aa: CASGRGASADTQYF; d_gene: NA; len: 14; abundance: NA; j_gene: TRBJ2-3; v_gene: TRBV12-5
CDR3nt: TGTGCCTGGACTCCGGGACAGGGGGTCTGGCAGCCCCAGCATTTT; CDR3aa: CAWTPGQGVWQPQHF; d_gene: TRBD1; len: 15; abundance: NA; j_gene: TRBJ1-5; v_gene: TRBV30
CDR3nt: TGTGCCAGCAGCTCTCCCTTACAGGGGTCAAATGAAAAACTGTTTTTT; CDR3aa: CASSSPLQGSNEKLFF; d_gene: TRBD1; len: 16; abundance: NA; j_gene: TRBJ1-4; v_gene: TRBV4-2
CDR3nt: TGTGCCAGCAGCTTAAATTTCTACGAGCAGTACTTC; CDR3aa: CASSLNFYEQYF; d_gene: NA; len: 12; abundance: NA; j_gene: TRBJ2-7; v_gene: TRBV7-2
CDR3nt: TGCGCCAGCAGCCGGGGACTAGCGGATAACACCGGGGAGCTGTTTTTT; CDR3aa: CASSRGLADNTGELFF; d_gene: TRBD2; len: 16; abundance: NA; j_gene: TRBJ2-2; v_gene: TRBV4-3
CDR3nt: TGTGCCAGCAGCTCTCAACTTTACGAGCAGTACTTC; CDR3aa: CASSSQLYEQYF; d_gene: NA; len: 12; abundance: NA; j_gene: TRBJ2-7; v_gene: TRBV7-2
CDR3nt: TGTGCCAGCAGTATCTCTGGGGCCAACGTCCTGACTTTC; CDR3aa: CASSISGANVLTF; d_gene: NA; len: 13; abundance: NA; j_gene: TRBJ2-6; v_gene: TRBV6-1
CDR3nt: TGTGCCAGCAGCCCGGGACAGGGGAACTATGGCTACACCTTC; CDR3aa: CASSPGQGNYGYTF; d_gene: TRBD1; len: 14; abundance: NA; j_gene: TRBJ1-2; v_gene: TRBV5-4
CDR3nt: TGTGCCAGCAGCCTATCACACCAGGTCGGAACTGAAGCTTTCTTT; CDR3aa: CASSLSHQVGTEAFF; d_gene: NA; len: 15; abundance: NA; j_gene: TRBJ1-1; v_gene: TRBV14
CDR3nt: TGTGCCAGCAGCCGACCAACAGGGCCCAGTAGCTCCTACGAGCAGTACTTC; CDR3aa: CASSRPTGPSSSYEQYF; d_gene: NA; len: 17; abundance: NA; j_gene: TRBJ2-7; v_gene: TRBV11-2